This T cell receptor beta chain comes out of a study of shared clonotypes between healthy human individuals. Study in general: Donor composition was a couple of women and a few men, aged 18 to 49. Study-wide results and caveats: Non-shared clonotypes showed lower generation probabilities than clonotypes common to all four donors.

This CDR3 spans 15 amino acids. Germline V gives CDR1 MNHNS, CDR2 SASEGT. V shed 0 bases and J shed 4 bases, with 12 bases lying between them. The input for sorted-subset replicate PCRs was approximately 190 ng DNA, about 30,000 T cell genomes. Repertoires were generated with immunoSEQ multiplex PCR, while TCRdb's copy carries only in-frame clones and drops some. In the table there are almost 750,000 clones, roughly two thirds of which are singletons. On this clone itself: Antigen: not known.

The rearrangement joins TRBV6-1 to TRBJ1-2; D not certain. The TCR originated in a woman aged 30 to 39 in good health. The sample consisted of memory CD4+ T cells sorted from blood. This sample's subset: CD45RA-negative fraction. CDR3 nucleotides: TGTGCCAGCAGTGAAGCGACTCTGGGCGTCTATGGCTACACCTTC. Its translation: CASSEATLGVYGYTF.